This T cell receptor beta chain was sequenced in a study of spatial heterogeneity in lung cancer. The time point is: sample taken at primary tumor resection. J was trimmed by 7 bases and V by 4 bases; bases with no gene match: 6. Germline CDR1 and CDR2: SGHDN and FVKESK. The CDR3 length is 15 residues. Study results and limitations: Coverage estimated for tumor T cells reached 6% to 9% for alpha chains and about 12% for beta chains. Counts of expanded intratumoral alpha and beta TCRs tracked tumor mutation counts.

Every TCR cDNA molecule carried a tag that served as a unique molecular identifier. TCRdb re-called the 5' RACE reads through MiXCR, storing one row per CDR3 protein. The table lists about 4,900 distinct CDR3 sequences, about 12% of them singletons, with around a tenth in the top ten. This clonotype was seen only a few times. As yet, its antigen is unknown. The sequences come from lung tumor tissue, collected at surgery. The TCR was taken from a female donor with early-stage non-small cell lung cancer. The V and J genes are TRBV14 and TRBJ1-4; 10 nucleotides match TRBD1. Here the CDR3 DNA reads TGTGCCAGCAGCCGCTGGACAGGGGGAGGTGAAAAACTGTTTTTT. Translation: CASSRWTGGGEKLFF.